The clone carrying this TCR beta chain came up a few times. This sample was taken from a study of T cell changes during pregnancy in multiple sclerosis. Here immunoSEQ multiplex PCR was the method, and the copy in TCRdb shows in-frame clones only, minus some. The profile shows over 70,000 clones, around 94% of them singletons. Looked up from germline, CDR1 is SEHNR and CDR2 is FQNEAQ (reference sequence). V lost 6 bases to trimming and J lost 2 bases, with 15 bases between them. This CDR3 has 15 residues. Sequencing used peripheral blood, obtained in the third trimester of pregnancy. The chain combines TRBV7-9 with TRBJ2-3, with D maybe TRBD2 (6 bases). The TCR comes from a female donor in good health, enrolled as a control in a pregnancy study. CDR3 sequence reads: CASRAGTAITDTQYF. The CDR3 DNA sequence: TGTGCCAGCAGGGCCGGGACTGCTATCACAGATACGCAGTATTTT.